This T cell receptor beta chain was observed in a study of cytomegalovirus exposure and HLA in healthy donors (dated by TCRdb to the late 2010s). Regarding the complete study: In an earlier analysis of some 550 of the donors, 250 to 300 Gb of sequence data and 120 million or so unique TCR beta sequences from roughly 200 million T cells were reported. The study used immunosequencing to profile the T cell repertoires of 666 subjects and linked those repertoires to cytomegalovirus serostatus. Among 300 to 450 genotyped donors of the cohort, an average of about 240,000 unique TCR beta nucleotide sequences were sequenced per donor, approximately 20% of them non-productive. An earlier analysis of 587 of the donors applied high-throughput TCR beta sequencing to assess whether each TCR beta V gene segment acted as functional or pseudogenic. All discovery cohort repertoires had been generated on a single sequencing platform. Among the roughly 370 genotyped donors, about 85% belonged to the genetic ancestry cluster associated with self-reported Caucasian donors. HLA typing included class I and class II loci at four-digit resolution. A later genetic analysis took genome-wide SNP genotypes for about three fifths of the 666 donors and used that subset as a discovery cohort. A later analysis re-analyzed previously published TCR beta repertoires from 666 donors and added high-resolution HLA genotyping to study TCR occurrence patterns. A separate validation cohort of 100 to 150 different subjects was used in addition to the roughly 640-subject first cohort. The study aimed to test whether signatures of past pathogen exposure could be identified by cataloging public T cell receptors. Donor age, sex, ethnicity and CMV serostatus were collected together with the repertoire data. Rather than using new phenotypic data, the later analysis identified candidate immune exposures from TCR beta sequences and from how often those sequences occurred across donors. Typing coverage varied by locus: 629-630 donors for A, B, C, DRB1 and DQB1; roughly 500 for DQA1; approximately 610 for DPA1; roughly 470 for DPB1. Because of strong linkage in the cohort, roughly five DR-DQ haplotypes were treated as single units for association and clustering. Approximately 310 gigabases of sequencing data and 91 million or so unique TCR sequences made up an early release that covered around 640 HLA-typed donors. To predict cytomegalovirus infection status, the study combined high-throughput TCR immunosequencing, statistical association of individual TCRs with disease status, and machine learning. Study-wide conclusions, independent of this receptor: For the cohort, immune exposure information was limited to CMV serostatus. Linkage disequilibrium might explain the correlated functional status among segregating V segments, but an unknown experimental factor could not be ruled out. Sequencing depth was assumed to be roughly uniform across donors in the presence/absence analyses, though that assumption may not hold. A group of highly shared sequence variants was considered likely to be a technical artifact of the sequencing pipeline. In a later analysis, HLA-associated TCR beta chains showed more clonal expansion and lower generation probabilities than non-associated chains that were equally common. In an earlier analysis of 587 of the donors, most TCR beta V segments appeared in productive rearrangements about 87% or about 30% of the time, broadly matching IMGT annotations. A further reported finding was that TCR beta sequences accurately predicted the HLA-A and HLA-B alleles for most subjects in the first cohort. Because counts were too low, around 17 rarely observed V segments, including chromosome 9 orphons, were left out of the earlier analysis of a few hundred of the donors. At a false discovery rate of 0.05, a later analysis linked 15,000 to 20,000 TCR beta sequences to specific HLA alleles. According to a later genetic analysis, donors in an Asian-associated ancestry cluster had fewer N-insertions in productive TCRs than the approximately 630-donor mean. In vitro tests confirmed that three of the cytomegalovirus-associated TCR beta chains recognize cytomegalovirus antigens. Strong co-occurrence of HLA alleles, especially DR and DQ, made assigning TCR associations to individual alleles difficult. In this cohort, only TCR beta chains were sequenced, and detectable features were limited by the absence of alpha or paired-chain data. Several of the top co-occurrence clusters appeared to be linked to parvovirus B19, influenza, CMV and Epstein-Barr virus, according to a later analysis. Most TCR sequences were seen in very few donors, while some public TCRs were found in many individuals. The 87-base-pair reads could not distinguish some IMGT-functional V segments, including TRBV6-2 and TRBV6-3, so those segments were excluded. The study listed 164 TCR beta chains as associated with cytomegalovirus. HLA typing was unavailable for some donors at each locus, so association tests used only the typed subset. According to a later analysis, TCR association rates differed among HLA loci, with DRB1 alleles showing the most associated TCRs and HLA-C alleles showing the fewest. Most CMV-associated TCR beta chains appeared to be HLA-restricted in a later analysis, and the HLA associations seemed to be driven largely by CMV exposure. Cytomegalovirus status was reported to be diagnosed by the classifier with high specificity and sensitivity in both the original and validation cohorts. V-gene and J-gene trimming of TCR beta chains was associated with a missense DCLRE1C variant in a later genetic analysis, and the association was replicated in an independent cohort. The authors suggested that the approach could potentially be generalized to other disease states and immunological phenotypes.

Library preparation employed the immunoSEQ multiplex PCR assay. For the multiplex PCR, a mixture combining 60 forward primers for TCR Vbeta segments and 13 reverse primers for TCR Jbeta segments was used. A multiplex PCR assay on genomic DNA amplified the CDR3 region of rearranged TCR beta genes. The Illumina HiSeq System was used to sequence the amplified TCR beta libraries as 87-base-pair reads. On the study's bioinformatics: A later analysis counted 65 million to 90 million unique TCR beta chains across the 550 to 750 repertoires, and about 10 million of these chains were shared by at least two donors. To remove PCR and sequencing errors, raw reads were error-corrected and collapsed into unique sequences using a nearest-neighbor algorithm that merged closely related sequences. V, D and J gene segments were assigned by aligning CDR3 sequences to IMGT reference sequences. For a sequence to be retained, a match of at least six nucleotides to both a V gene segment and a J gene segment was required. A rearrangement was called productive if the CDR3 had no stop codons and remained in frame with V and J, and every other rearrangement was called non-productive. Following IMGT convention, CDR3 was defined as the stretch from the second conserved V-encoded cysteine to the conserved J-encoded phenylalanine. The earlier analysis of 550 to 650 of the donors excluded any sequence lacking an unambiguous match to a single V gene segment. In an earlier analysis of around 590 of the donors, a V segment was called functional when productive rearrangements were above 56.7%, and segregating when the standard deviation between donors exceeded 5%. To diagnose cytomegalovirus status from the catalog of TCR beta chain sequences, a statistical classification framework was built. V and J gene assignment, in a later analysis, came from comparing TCR nucleotide sequences with IMGT/GENE-DB human TR gene sequences. The TCRdist pipeline was used in a later analysis to assign CDR3 sequences and most-parsimonious VDJ recombination scenarios. In a later analysis, each TCR beta chain was defined by its CDR3 amino acid sequence together with its V-gene family, and reads without a unique V-gene family were excluded. A later analysis removed 592 highly shared, low-generation-probability nucleotide sequences to deal with suspected cross-contamination and a sequencing artifact. In a later analysis, a clonal expansion index was calculated for each public chain from normalized within-repertoire ranks of inferred template counts. In a later analysis, generation probabilities were computed using a VDJ recombination model fitted to out-of-frame rearrangements, and the results were checked against IGoR. A later analysis scored TCR-TCR, TCR-HLA and TCR-CMV co-occurrence with hypergeometric tests, applying a repertoire-size bias correction to TCR pairs. False discovery rates were estimated in a later analysis by permuting HLA or CMV assignments 20 times. A later analysis grouped co-occurring TCRs with DBSCAN, adding TCRdist sequence similarity when clustering within HLA-allele-positive subsets. Repertoires with fewer than 30,000 or more than 120,000 public chains were left out of co-occurrence clustering, as were about 5 repertoires with anomalous nucleotide sharing. This is the immuneACCESS table as TCRdb keeps it, with only in-frame sequences that have V and J called. A part of the clones is gone; compared with another copy, unresolved V genes explain less than half, and the rest is unexplained. V, J and clone size were drawn from that table, and D and trimming were deduced from the DNA. The sample has fewer than 250,000 clones on record, around 87% of them singletons. The ten largest clones represent 1% to 1.5% of the sample.

Including cysteine and phenylalanine, the CDR3 has 16 amino acids. The DNA shown is the 48-base CDR3, in frame from base 1. CDR1 and CDR2, looked up from the germline V gene, are MDHEN and SYDVKM. This clone has only a few counts. Its antigen remains undetermined. At one end, the junction sequence differs from germline, possibly due to a read error. The cohort comprised 666 healthy bone marrow donors. At the time of sampling, all cohort members were nominally healthy, though unrecorded immune exposures were likely present. The donor tested CMV seronegative, placing the donor among the approximately 360 seronegative members of the cohort. A peripheral blood sample was collected from each donor, and TCR beta sequencing was performed on peripheral blood mononuclear cells. Genomic DNA extraction from the blood cell samples was performed with the Qiagen DNeasy Blood Extraction Kit.

This TCR was recovered from a man between 25 and 39 years old in good health and CMV-seronegative. In this chain, TRBV28 is recombined with TRBJ2-7; the D segment could be TRBD2, given 7 matching bases. The source material was PBMCs. The CDR3 has the sequence CASSLGGGSGGYEQYF. In nucleotides, the sequence is TGCGCCAGCAGTTTGGGGGGCGGGAGCGGTGGCTACGAGCAGTACTTC.